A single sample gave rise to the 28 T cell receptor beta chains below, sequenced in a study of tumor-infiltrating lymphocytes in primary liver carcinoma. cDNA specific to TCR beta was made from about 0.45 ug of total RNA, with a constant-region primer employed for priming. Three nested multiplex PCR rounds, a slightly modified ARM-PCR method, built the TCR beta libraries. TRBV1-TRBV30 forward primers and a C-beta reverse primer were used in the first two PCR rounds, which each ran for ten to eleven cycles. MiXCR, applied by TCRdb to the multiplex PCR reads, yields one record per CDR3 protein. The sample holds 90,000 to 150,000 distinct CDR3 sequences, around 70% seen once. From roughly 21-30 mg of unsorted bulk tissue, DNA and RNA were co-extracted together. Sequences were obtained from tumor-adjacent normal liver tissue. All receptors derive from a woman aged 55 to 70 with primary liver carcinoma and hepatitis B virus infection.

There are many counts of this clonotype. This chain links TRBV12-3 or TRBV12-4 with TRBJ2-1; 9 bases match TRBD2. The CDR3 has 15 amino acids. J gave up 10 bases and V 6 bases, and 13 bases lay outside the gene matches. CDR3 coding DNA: TGTGCCAGCAGCCCCCAGGCTAGCGGGAAGGGGGAGCAGTTCTTC. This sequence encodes CASSPQASGKGEQFF.

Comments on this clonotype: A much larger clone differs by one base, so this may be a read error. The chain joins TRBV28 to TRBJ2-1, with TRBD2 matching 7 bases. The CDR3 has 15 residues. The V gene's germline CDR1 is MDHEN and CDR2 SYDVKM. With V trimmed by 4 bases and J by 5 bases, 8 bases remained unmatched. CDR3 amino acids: CASSSRLAPHNEQFF. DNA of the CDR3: TGTGCCAGCAGTTCCCGACTAGCTCCTCACAATGAGCAGTTCTTC.

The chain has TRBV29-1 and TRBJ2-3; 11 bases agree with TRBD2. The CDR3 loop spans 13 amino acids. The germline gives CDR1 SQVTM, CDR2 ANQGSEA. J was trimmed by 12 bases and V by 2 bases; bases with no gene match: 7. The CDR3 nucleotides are TGCAGCGTTGAACTGCCGACTAGCGGGATTCAGTATTTT. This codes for CSVELPTSGIQYF.

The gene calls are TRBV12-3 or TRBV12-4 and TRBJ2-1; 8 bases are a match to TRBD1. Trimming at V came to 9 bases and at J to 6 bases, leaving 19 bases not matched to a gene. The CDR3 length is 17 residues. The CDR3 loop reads CARSGVAPGQVSNEQFF. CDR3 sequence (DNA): TGTGCCAGGAGTGGGGTTGCTCCGGGACAGGTCTCCAATGAGCAGTTCTTC.

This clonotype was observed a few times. The CDR3 coding sequence is TGTGCCAGCAGCAGTATAGGGGGGAGAGGTAATGAGCAGTTCTTC. Encoded protein: CASSSIGGRGNEQFF. The gene calls are TRBV11-1 and TRBJ2-1, with D possibly being TRBD1 or TRBD2 (6 bases each). V was trimmed by 5 bases and J by 7 bases, leaving 18 bases between them. Per germline, CDR1 SGHAT and CDR2 FQDESV (reference sequence). The CDR3 length is 15 residues.

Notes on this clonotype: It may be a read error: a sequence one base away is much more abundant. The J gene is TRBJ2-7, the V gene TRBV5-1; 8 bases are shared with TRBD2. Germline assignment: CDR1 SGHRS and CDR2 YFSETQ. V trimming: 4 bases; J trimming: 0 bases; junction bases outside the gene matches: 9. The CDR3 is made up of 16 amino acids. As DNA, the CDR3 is TGCGCCAGCAGCACCCTTAGCGGGGAGAACTCCTACGAGCAGTACTTC. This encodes CASSTLSGENSYEQYF. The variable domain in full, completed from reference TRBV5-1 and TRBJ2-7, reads KAGVTQTPRYLIKTRGQQVTLSCSPISGHRSVSWYQQTPGQGLQFLFEYFSETQRNKGNFPGRFSGRQFSNSRSEMNVSTLELGDSALYLCASSTLSGENSYEQYFGPGTRLTVT.

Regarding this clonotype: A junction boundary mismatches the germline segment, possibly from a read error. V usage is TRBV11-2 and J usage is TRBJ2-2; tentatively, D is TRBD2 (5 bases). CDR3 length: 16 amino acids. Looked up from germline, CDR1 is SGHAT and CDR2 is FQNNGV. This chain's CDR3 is CANSDGRNTNTGELSF. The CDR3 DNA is TGTGCCAATAGCGACGGACGCAACACGAACACCGGGGAGCTGTCTTTT.

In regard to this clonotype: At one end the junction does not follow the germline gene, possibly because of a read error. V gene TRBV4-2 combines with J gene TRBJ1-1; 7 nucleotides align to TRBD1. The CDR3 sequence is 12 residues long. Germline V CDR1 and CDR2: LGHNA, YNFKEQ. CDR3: CASRPGRGRAVF. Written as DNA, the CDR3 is TGTGCCAGCCGCCCAGGCAGGGGGAGGGCTGTCTTT.

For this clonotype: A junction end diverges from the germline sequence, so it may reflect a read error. The CDR3 reads CVSSLLAENTYEQYF. The CDR3 DNA is TGTGTCAGCAGCTTATTAGCGGAGAACACTTACGAGCAGTACTTC. The rearrangement uses TRBV11-2 and TRBJ2-7; tentatively, D is TRBD2 (6 bases). The germline CDR1 and CDR2 sequences are SGHAT and FQNNGV. The CDR3 is 15 residues long.

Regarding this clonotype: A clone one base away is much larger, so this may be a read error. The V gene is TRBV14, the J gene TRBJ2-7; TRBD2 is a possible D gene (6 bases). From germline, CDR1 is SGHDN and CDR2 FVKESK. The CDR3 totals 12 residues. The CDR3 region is CAGSQVGTVQYF. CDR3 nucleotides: TGTGCCGGCAGCCAAGTTGGGACTGTGCAGTACTTC.

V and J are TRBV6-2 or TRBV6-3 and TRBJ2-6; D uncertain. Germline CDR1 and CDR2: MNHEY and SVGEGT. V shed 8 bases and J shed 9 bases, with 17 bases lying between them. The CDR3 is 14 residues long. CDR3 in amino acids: CASGPDSGVNVLTF. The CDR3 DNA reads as TGTGCCAGCGGCCCAGACTCTGGTGTCAACGTCCTGACTTTC.

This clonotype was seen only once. CDR3 sequence reads: CAIGSVRLAGGPYEIYEQYF. The CDR3, as DNA: TGTGCCATCGGTTCGGTAAGACTAGCGGGAGGGCCTTATGAAATCTACGAGCAGTACTTC. This chain uses TRBV10-3 with TRBJ2-7; 14 bases map to TRBD2. The CDR3 spans 20 residues. The junction had 21 bases not matched to a gene; V was cut back by 8 bases and J by 3 bases. CDR1 is ENHRY, CDR2 SYGVKD, per germline.

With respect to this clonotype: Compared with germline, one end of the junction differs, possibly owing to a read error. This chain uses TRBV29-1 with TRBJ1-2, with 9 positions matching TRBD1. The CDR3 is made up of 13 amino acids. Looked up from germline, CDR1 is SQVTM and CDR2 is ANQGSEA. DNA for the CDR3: TGCAGCGTTGAAGATACAGGGGGCTATGGCTACGACTTC. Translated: CSVEDTGGYGYDF.

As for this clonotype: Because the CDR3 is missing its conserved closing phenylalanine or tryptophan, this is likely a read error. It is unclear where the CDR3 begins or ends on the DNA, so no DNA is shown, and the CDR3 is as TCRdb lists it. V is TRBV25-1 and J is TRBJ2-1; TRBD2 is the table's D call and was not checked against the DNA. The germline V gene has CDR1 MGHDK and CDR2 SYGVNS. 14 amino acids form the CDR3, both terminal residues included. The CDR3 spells CASRSRRESSGRFI.

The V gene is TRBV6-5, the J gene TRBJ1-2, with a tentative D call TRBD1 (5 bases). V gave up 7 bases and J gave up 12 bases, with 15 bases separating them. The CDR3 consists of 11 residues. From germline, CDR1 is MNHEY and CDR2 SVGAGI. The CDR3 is CASTQGYGHTF. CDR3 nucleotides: TGTGCCAGCACGCAGGGCTATGGTCACACCTTC.

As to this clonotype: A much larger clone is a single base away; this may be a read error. CDR3 coding DNA: TGTGCCAGCAGCACTAGCGCAATAGAGACCCAGTACTTC. Encoded protein: CASSTSAIETQYF. This chain links TRBV7-9 with TRBJ2-5; 7 nucleotides match TRBD2. Germline CDR1 and CDR2: SEHNR and FQNEAQ (reference sequence). CDR3 length: 13 residues. V lost 5 bases and J lost 4; bases outside the gene matches: 4.

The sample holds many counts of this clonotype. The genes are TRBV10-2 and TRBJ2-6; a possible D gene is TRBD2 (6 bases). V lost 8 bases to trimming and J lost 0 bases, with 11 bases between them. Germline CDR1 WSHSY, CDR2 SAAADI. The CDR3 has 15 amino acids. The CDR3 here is CASGEADSGANVLTF. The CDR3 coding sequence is TGCGCCAGCGGGGAGGCCGACTCTGGGGCCAACGTCCTGACTTTC.

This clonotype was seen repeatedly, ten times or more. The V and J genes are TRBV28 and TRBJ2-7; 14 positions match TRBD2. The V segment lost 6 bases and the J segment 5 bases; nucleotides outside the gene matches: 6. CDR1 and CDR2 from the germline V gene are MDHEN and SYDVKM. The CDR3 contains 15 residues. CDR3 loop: CASRAGTSGSHEQYF. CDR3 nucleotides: TGTGCCAGCAGAGCCGGGACTAGCGGGAGTCACGAGCAGTACTTC.

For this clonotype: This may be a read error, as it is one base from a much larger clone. CDR3 in DNA: TGTGCCAGCAGCTTAGTACAGGGCGCCCCCGCAGATAAGCAGTATTTT. It codes for CASSLVQGAPADKQYF. V gene TRBV7-9 combines with J gene TRBJ2-3, with D tentatively TRBD1 (6 bases). The CDR3 totals 16 residues. Germline CDR1 is SEHNR and CDR2 is FQNEAQ (reference sequence).

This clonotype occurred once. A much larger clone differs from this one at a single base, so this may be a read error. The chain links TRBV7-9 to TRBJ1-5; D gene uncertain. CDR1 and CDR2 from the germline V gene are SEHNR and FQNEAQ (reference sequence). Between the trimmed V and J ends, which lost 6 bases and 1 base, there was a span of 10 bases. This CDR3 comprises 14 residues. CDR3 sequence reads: CASRLMGSNQPQHF. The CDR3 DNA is TGTGCCAGCAGATTGATGGGGAGCAATCAGCCCCAGCATTTT.

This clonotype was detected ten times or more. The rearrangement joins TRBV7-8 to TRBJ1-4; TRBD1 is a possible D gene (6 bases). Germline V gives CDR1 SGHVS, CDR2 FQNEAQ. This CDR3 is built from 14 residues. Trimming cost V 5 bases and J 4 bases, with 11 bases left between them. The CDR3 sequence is CASSKDRLNEKLFF. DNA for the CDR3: TGTGCCAGCAGCAAAGACAGGCTTAATGAAAAACTGTTTTTT.

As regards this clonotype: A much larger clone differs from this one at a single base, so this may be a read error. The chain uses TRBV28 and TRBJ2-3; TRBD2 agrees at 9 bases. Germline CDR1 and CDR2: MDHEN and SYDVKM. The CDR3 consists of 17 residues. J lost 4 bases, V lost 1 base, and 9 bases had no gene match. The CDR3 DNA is TGTGCCAGCAGTTTATCGGCGGGAGGGGCCACCGCAGATACGCAGTATTTT. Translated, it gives CASSLSAGGATADTQYF.

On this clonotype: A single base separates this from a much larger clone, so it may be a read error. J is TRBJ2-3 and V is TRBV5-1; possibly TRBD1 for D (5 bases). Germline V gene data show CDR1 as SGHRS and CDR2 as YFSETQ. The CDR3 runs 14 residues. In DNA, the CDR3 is TGCACCAGCAGCTTGACGACAGTAACAGATACGCAGTATTTT. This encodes CTSSLTTVTDTQYF. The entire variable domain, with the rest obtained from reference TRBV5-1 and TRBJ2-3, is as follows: KAGVTQTPRYLIKTRGQQVTLSCSPISGHRSVSWYQQTPGQGLQFLFEYFSETQRNKGNFPGRFSGRQFSNSRSEMNVSTLELGDSALYLCTSSLTTVTDTQYFGPGTRLTVL.

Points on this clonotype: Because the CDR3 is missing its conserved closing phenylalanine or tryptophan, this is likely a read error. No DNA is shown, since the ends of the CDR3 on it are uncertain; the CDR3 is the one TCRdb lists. The CDR3 sequence: CASSLESKGTQYS. This chain connects TRBV11-2 to TRBJ2-5. The CDR3 spans 13 residues, counting both ends. Per the germline V gene, CDR1 is SGHAT and CDR2 is FQNNGV.

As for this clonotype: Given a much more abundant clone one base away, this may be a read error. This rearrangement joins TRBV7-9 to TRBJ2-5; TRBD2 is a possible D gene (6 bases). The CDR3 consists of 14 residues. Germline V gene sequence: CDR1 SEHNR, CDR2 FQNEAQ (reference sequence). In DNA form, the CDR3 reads TGTGTCACCCTCAGGGTCAGTGGGGGGGAGACCCAGTACTTC. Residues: CVTLRVSGGETQYF.

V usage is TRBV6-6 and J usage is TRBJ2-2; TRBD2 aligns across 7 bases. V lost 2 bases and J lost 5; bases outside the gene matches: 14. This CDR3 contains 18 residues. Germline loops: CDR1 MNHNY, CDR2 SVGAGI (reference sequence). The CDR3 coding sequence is TGTGCCAGCAGTTACCCAGGGACTACCGGACCGATGACCGGGGAGCTGTTTTTT. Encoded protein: CASSYPGTTGPMTGELFF.

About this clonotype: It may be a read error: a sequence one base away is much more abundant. The CDR3 coding sequence is TGTGCCAGCAGTCACTTGGGTCGGGACACGCAGTATTTT. It translates to CASSHLGRDTQYF. V usage is TRBV6-5 and J usage is TRBJ2-3; D is tentatively TRBD1 or TRBD2 (5 bases each). The CDR3 has 13 residues. Trimming cost V 5 bases and J 9 bases, with 15 bases left between them. Germline CDR1 MNHEY, CDR2 SVGAGI.

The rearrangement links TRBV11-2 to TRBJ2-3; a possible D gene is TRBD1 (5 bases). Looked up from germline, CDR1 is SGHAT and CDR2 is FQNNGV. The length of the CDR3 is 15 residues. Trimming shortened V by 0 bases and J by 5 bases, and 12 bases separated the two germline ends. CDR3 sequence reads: CASSLEPSGIDTQYF. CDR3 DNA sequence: TGTGCCAGCAGCTTAGAGCCCTCAGGGATAGATACGCAGTATTTT.